Following are 32 T cell receptor beta chains from one sample sequenced in a study of blood T cells in healthy people across ages. Together with a sample-barcoded 5' primer, a J-beta primer mix was included in a second PCR lasting roughly 6 to 12 cycles. TCRdb reprocessed the 5' RACE reads via MiXCR and lists one record per CDR3 protein. The profile shows fewer than 900,000 distinct CDR3 sequences, 36% of them singletons. The sample taken for sequencing was blood. The receptors here all came from a man aged 18 to 35 in good health.

This clonotype has more than one count but fewer than ten. This chain links TRBV7-2 with TRBJ1-1, with D uncertain. Germline CDR1 is SGHTA and CDR2 is FQGNSA. This CDR3 spans 14 amino acids. V was pared by 3 bases and J by 2 bases, with 10 bases between. Here the CDR3 DNA reads TGTGCCAGCAGCTTGTCAGAACTTAACACTGAAGCTTTCTTT. Encoded protein: CASSLSELNTEAFF.

Turning to this clonotype: Since a much larger clone is just one base distant, this may be a read error. The chain carries TRBV5-5 and TRBJ2-3; D may be TRBD1 (8 bases). This CDR3 comprises 15 residues. Per the germline V gene, CDR1 is SGHKS and CDR2 is YYEKEE (reference sequence). The CDR3, as DNA: TGTACCAGCAACAACCCCACAGGGGGGGTCGATACGCAGTATTTT. Translating it yields CTSNNPTGGVDTQYF.

This chain links TRBV7-2 with TRBJ2-7; the match to TRBD1 covers 7 bases. The CDR3 consists of 14 residues. Germline assignment: CDR1 SGHTA and CDR2 FQGNSA. V lost 3 bases, J lost 2 bases, and 4 bases stayed unmatched. The CDR3 nucleotides are TGTGCCAGCAGCTTTGGACAGGTTCCCTACGAGCAGTACTTC. Residues: CASSFGQVPYEQYF.

This chain joins TRBV7-2 and TRBJ2-5; 7 bases agree with TRBD2. The CDR3 runs to 18 residues. Germline V gene lookup returns CDR1 SGHTA and CDR2 FQGNSA. V gave up 1 base and J gave up 1 base; unmatched junction bases: 12. The CDR3 sequence: CASSLGGVGRGTQETQYF. For the CDR3, the DNA is TGTGCCAGCAGCTTAGGGGGTGTGGGGCGGGGGACCCAAGAGACCCAGTACTTC.

The chain employs TRBV5-5 and TRBJ1-6; the D gene is possibly TRBD1 (6 bases). Germline V gene sequence: CDR1 SGHKS, CDR2 YYEKEE (reference sequence). Between the trimmed V and J ends, which lost 4 bases and 6 bases, there was a span of 14 bases. The CDR3 loop spans 15 amino acids. The CDR3 region is CASSQQDSSNSPLHF. The CDR3 coding sequence is TGTGCCAGCAGCCAACAGGACAGCTCTAATTCACCCCTCCACTTT.

This clonotype has a single count. The J gene is TRBJ2-3, the V gene TRBV25-1; D possibly corresponds to TRBD2 (5 bases). Germline CDR1 reads MGHDK; CDR2 reads SYGVNS. V lost 1 base to trimming and J lost 5 bases, with 10 bases between them. The length of the CDR3 is 14 residues. This chain's CDR3 is CASSEFARGDTQYF. In DNA form, the CDR3 reads TGTGCCAGCAGTGAATTCGCCCGGGGAGATACGCAGTATTTT. Full variable domain (missing parts from reference TRBV25-1 and TRBJ2-3): EADIYQTPRYLVIGTGKKITLECSQTMGHDKMYWYQQDPGMELHLIHYSYGVNSTEKGDLSSESTVSRIRTEHFPLTLESARPSHTSQYLCASSEFARGDTQYFGPGTRLTVL.

This chain joins TRBV10-3 and TRBJ1-2; TRBD1 agrees at 7 bases. The CDR3 runs to 14 residues. Germline V gene data show CDR1 as ENHRY and CDR2 as SYGVKD. The ends lost 2 bases at V and 6 bases at J; junction bases unmatched: 6. In DNA, the CDR3 is TGTGCCATCAGTGAGGCAGACAGGGTACATGGCTACACCTTC. Translation: CAISEADRVHGYTF.

Comments on this clonotype: The junction shows a germline mismatch at one end, possibly a read error. V and J are TRBV7-2 and TRBJ1-6; D unresolved. From germline, CDR1 is SGHTA and CDR2 FQGNSA. This CDR3 comprises 16 residues. The chain's CDR3 is CAGSLSGSGGDSPLHF. CDR3 DNA: TGTGCCGGCAGCTTATCGGGAAGTGGCGGGGATTCACCCCTCCACTTT.

The chain joins TRBV4-3 to TRBJ2-4; 8 bases match TRBD1. The J call may be mistaken, given a closer DNA end match to TRBJ2-7. The CDR3 extends over 17 amino acids. Per the germline V gene, CDR1 is LGHNA and CDR2 is YSLEER. CDR3 sequence reads: CASSQDYFPGGPYEQYF. As DNA, the CDR3 is TGCGCCAGCAGCCAAGATTATTTCCCAGGGGGCCCCTACGAGCAGTACTTC.

This clonotype has a handful of counts. This rearrangement joins TRBV20-1 to TRBJ1-1, with a weak D call TRBD1 (6 bases). Germline loops: CDR1 DFQATT, CDR2 SNEGSKA (reference sequence). The CDR3 extends over 14 amino acids. The ends were cut back, 4 bases at V and 2 bases at J, with 14 bases in the middle. The CDR3 region is CSAIGQLGNTEAFF. CDR3 DNA: TGCAGTGCTATAGGACAGCTGGGCAACACTGAAGCTTTCTTT.

The V call is TRBV7-8, the J call TRBJ1-2; D is perhaps TRBD1 (6 bases). The V end was cut by 8 bases, the J end by 2 bases, with 12 bases between. The CDR3 spans 13 residues. Looked up from germline, CDR1 is SGHVS and CDR2 is FQNEAQ. The CDR3 region is CASRGGANYGYTF. The DNA of the CDR3 is TGTGCCAGCCGGGGGGGGGCCAACTATGGCTACACCTTC.

This clonotype turned up a few times. The rearrangement joins TRBV12-3 or TRBV12-4 to TRBJ2-5, with D possibly TRBD2 on 6 matching bases. Trimming took off 3 bases at V and 4 bases at J, with 12 bases between the two ends. The CDR3 has 14 residues. CDR3 region: CASSLWGGRETQYF. As DNA, the CDR3 is TGTGCCAGCAGTTTGTGGGGAGGTAGAGAGACCCAGTACTTC.

The V gene is TRBV20-1, the J gene TRBJ1-2, with 7 positions matching TRBD1. J was trimmed by 6 bases and V by 5 bases; bases with no gene match: 12. CDR3 length: 14 amino acids. Per germline, CDR1 DFQATT and CDR2 SNEGSKA (reference sequence). CDR3 region: CSADRGGALDGYTF. The CDR3 DNA reads TGCAGTGCTGATAGAGGGGGCGCACTGGATGGCTACACCTTC.

This clonotype was seen a few times. With a much larger clone just one base away, this may be a read error. V gene TRBV18 combines with J gene TRBJ2-5, with D perhaps TRBD1 (5 bases). Looked up from germline, CDR1 is KGHSH and CDR2 is LQKENI. The CDR3 contains 15 residues. Trimming pared 3 bases from V and 2 bases from J, leaving 13 bases between. CDR3 bases: TGTGCCAGCTCACCGGCGGTATCAGGGCAAGAGACCCAGTACTTC. Its protein is CASSPAVSGQETQYF.

This clonotype was counted at least ten times. The chain carries TRBV13 and TRBJ2-5; no clear D gene. The V end lost 1 base, the J end lost 5 bases, and 5 bases lay between the germline ends. This CDR3 spans 12 amino acids. The germline V gene has CDR1 PRHDT and CDR2 FYEKMQ (reference sequence). CDR3 DNA sequence: TGTGCCAGCAGCTTAGAGACGGAGACCCAGTACTTC. Encoded protein: CASSLETETQYF. The full variable domain, with the rest looked up from reference TRBV13 and TRBJ2-5, is AAGVIQSPRHLIKEKRETATLKCYPIPRHDTVYWYQQGPGQDPQFLISFYEKMQSDKGSIPDRFSAQQFSDYHSELNMSSLELGDSALYFCASSLETETQYFGPGTRLLVL.

This clonotype was observed a few times. V usage is TRBV20-1 and J usage is TRBJ2-2; a possible D gene is TRBD1 (7 bases). The CDR3 is 12 amino acids. Germline values: CDR1 DFQATT, CDR2 SNEGSKA (reference sequence). V was shortened by 6 bases and J by 8 bases, with 13 bases between the two germline ends. The CDR3 DNA reads TGCAGTGCCCAGGGGGGCGGGGGGGAGCTGTTTTTT. Residues: CSAQGGGGELFF.

The sample holds a few counts of this clonotype. The J gene is TRBJ1-2, the V gene TRBV7-2, with 8 bases lining up with TRBD1. With 5 bases clipped from V and 3 bases from J, the junction kept 8 bases outside the gene matches. This CDR3 has 15 amino acids. Germline V gives CDR1 SGHTA, CDR2 FQGNSA. As DNA, the CDR3 is TGTGCCAGCAGCACCGGACAGGGCGGGTACTATGGCTACACCTTC. As protein: CASSTGQGGYYGYTF.

The table lists this clonotype with many counts. The rearrangement links TRBV9 to TRBJ2-5; the match to TRBD2 covers 8 bases. The V segment lost 0 bases and the J segment 5 bases; nucleotides outside the gene matches: 3. This CDR3 is 14 amino acids long. Germline CDR1 SGDLS, CDR2 YYNGEE. The CDR3 protein is CASSVGTSLETQYF. CDR3 nucleotide sequence: TGTGCCAGCAGCGTAGGGACTAGCCTTGAGACCCAGTACTTC. Together with reference TRBV9 and TRBJ2-5, the CDR3 gives the full variable domain: DSGVTQTPKHLITATGQRVTLRCSPRSGDLSVYWYQQSLDQGLQFLIQYYNGEERAKGNILERFSAQQFPDLHSELNLSSLELGDSALYFCASSVGTSLETQYFGPGTRLLVL.

This clonotype was detected a few times. V and J are TRBV12-3 or TRBV12-4 and TRBJ2-2, with 13 bases matching TRBD2. This CDR3 region has 15 residues. The V and J ends lost 6 bases and 7 bases, in that order; junction bases with no gene match: 5. The CDR3 DNA reads TGTGCCAGCAGCCTCAGGACTAGCGGGGGCGGGGAGCTGTTTTTT. It specifies CASSLRTSGGGELFF.

The chain joins TRBV4-1 to TRBJ2-3, with 9 nucleotides matching TRBD2. The CDR3 is made up of 17 amino acids. Germline CDR1 is MGHRA and CDR2 is YSYEKL. With 0 bases clipped from V and 2 bases from J, the junction kept 6 bases outside the gene matches. DNA for the CDR3: TGCGCCAGCAGCCAAGATTTTGCGGGGGGGCCCACAGATACGCAGTATTTT. Its translation: CASSQDFAGGPTDTQYF.

Only a few counts were recorded for this clonotype. The chain links TRBV12-3 or TRBV12-4 to TRBJ1-1; D is perhaps TRBD1 (5 bases). The CDR3 length is 14 residues. V gave up 5 bases and J gave up 0 bases, with 10 bases separating them. CDR3 in DNA: TGTGCCAGCAGTGTAAGGGACGTGAACACTGAAGCTTTCTTT. Amino acid sequence: CASSVRDVNTEAFF.

The table lists this clonotype with a few counts. CDR3 nucleotide sequence: TGTGCCAGCAGTTTTAGTTCCTTTGGCTACACCTTC. It translates to CASSFSSFGYTF. The chain joins TRBV28 to TRBJ1-2; D is unclear. V was clipped by 3 bases and J by 7 bases, with 9 bases between them. The germline V gene encodes CDR1 MDHEN and CDR2 SYDVKM. The length of the CDR3 is 12 residues.

The chain combines TRBV10-3 with TRBJ1-2, with D tentatively TRBD1 (6 bases). The CDR3 has 17 amino acids. Germline V gene sequence: CDR1 ENHRY, CDR2 SYGVKD. Trimming left V 4 bases short and J 5 bases short, with 23 bases between. The CDR3 here is CAISVGGGAGKGYGYTF. CDR3 sequence (DNA): TGTGCCATCAGTGTGGGAGGGGGAGCCGGCAAGGGATATGGCTACACCTTC.

This clonotype was found a few times. This sequence joins TRBV10-3 and TRBJ1-1; D remains ambiguous. V was cut by 11 bases and J by 4 bases, with 11 bases left in between. The CDR3 is 11 amino acids. Germline-derived CDR1 and CDR2 are ENHRY and SYGVKD. The CDR3 bases are TGTGCCTCCCGAGACTCCACTGAAGCTTTCTTT. Protein: CASRDSTEAFF.

This clonotype was recorded a few times. The chain employs TRBV27 and TRBJ1-6; D is unresolved. The V end lost 0 bases, the J end lost 8 bases, and 8 bases lay between the germline ends. Per germline, CDR1 MNHEY and CDR2 SMNVEV (reference sequence). This CDR3 has 14 amino acids. The CDR3 DNA reads TGTGCCAGCAGTTTATCGAATAGAGATTCACCCCTCCACTTT. Protein: CASSLSNRDSPLHF.

The chain has TRBV4-1 and TRBJ1-6; 7 nucleotides align to TRBD1. The CDR3 length is 15 residues. CDR1 MGHRA and CDR2 YSYEKL come from the germline V gene. J was trimmed by 10 bases and V by 0 bases; bases with no gene match: 6. The CDR3 loop reads CASSQDNRGNSPLHF. The CDR3 coding sequence is TGCGCCAGCAGCCAAGACAACAGGGGTAACTCACCCCTCCACTTT.

Worth noting for this clonotype: Mismatch with germline at one junction end may stem from a read error. This rearrangement joins TRBV4-3 to TRBJ2-5, with D perhaps TRBD1 or TRBD2 (6 bases each). CDR3 length: 18 amino acids. In germline, CDR1 is LGHNA, CDR2 YSLEER. The DNA for the CDR3 is TGCGCCAGCAGCCAAGATGGGGACTTGACAGGTCCCCAAGAGACCCGGTACTTC. Amino acids: CASSQDGDLTGPQETRYF.

In this sample, this clonotype turned up many times. The chain employs TRBV12-3 or TRBV12-4 and TRBJ2-7; TRBD1 matches 9 bases. The CDR3 has 16 amino acids. The V and J ends lost 1 base and 4 bases, in that order; junction bases with no gene match: 8. The CDR3 is CASSLVTGGLWYEQYF. The CDR3 DNA follows: TGTGCCAGCAGTTTAGTTACAGGGGGCTTGTGGTACGAGCAGTACTTC.

This clonotype was counted a few times. The chain recombines TRBV9 with TRBJ2-4; TRBD2 is a possible D gene (6 bases). The CDR3 consists of 13 residues. Germline assignment: CDR1 SGDLS and CDR2 YYNGEE. Trimming cost V 5 bases and J 1 base, with 7 bases left between them. The CDR3 reads CASSGGAKNIQYF. Written as DNA, the CDR3 is TGTGCCAGCAGTGGGGGGGCCAAAAACATTCAGTACTTC. Supplemented by reference TRBV9 and TRBJ2-4, the full variable domain reads DSGVTQTPKHLITATGQRVTLRCSPRSGDLSVYWYQQSLDQGLQFLIQYYNGEERAKGNILERFSAQQFPDLHSELNLSSLELGDSALYFCASSGGAKNIQYFGAGTRLSVL.

The chain combines TRBV2 with TRBJ1-5, with 8 bases aligning to TRBD1. The germline V gene encodes CDR1 SNHLY and CDR2 FYNNEI. With V trimmed by 6 bases and J by 4 bases, 8 bases remained unmatched. The CDR3 is 15 amino acids. The CDR3 spells CASSWGQEPNQPQHF. CDR3 DNA: TGTGCCAGCAGCTGGGGACAGGAGCCGAATCAGCCCCAGCATTTT. Variable domain in full (rest from reference TRBV2 and TRBJ1-5): EPEVTQTPSHQVTQMGQEVILRCVPISNHLYFYWYRQILGQKVEFLVSFYNNEISEKSEIFDDQFSVERPDGSNFTLKIRSTKLEDSAMYFCASSWGQEPNQPQHFGDGTRLSIL.

This clonotype was picked up many times. J is TRBJ2-1 and V is TRBV20-1; weak D call: TRBD2 (6 bases). From germline, CDR1 is DFQATT and CDR2 SNEGSKA (reference sequence). The CDR3 contains 18 residues. V was trimmed by 3 bases and J by 2 bases, leaving 23 bases between them. Here the CDR3 DNA reads TGCAGTGCTAGTCTCTCCTCGCGGGGTTTCGGAGCCTACAATGAGCAGTTCTTC. This gives the protein CSASLSSRGFGAYNEQFF.

This clonotype has ten or more counts. The chain has TRBV20-1 and TRBJ2-7; D might be TRBD1 or TRBD2, each matching 6 bases. Germline V lookup: CDR1 DFQATT, CDR2 SNEGSKA (reference sequence). The CDR3 runs to 14 residues. Trimming removed 0 bases at V and 2 bases at J, with 11 bases between. CDR3 coding DNA: TGCAGTGCTAGAGACACAAGGGGGGCCTACGAGCAGTACTTC. Residues: CSARDTRGAYEQYF.